This TCR beta chain appears in the sequencing data of a study of metastatic and nonmetastatic thyroid tumors. Across the whole study: Repertoires were compared across blood and tumor or nodule tissue from malignant and benign thyroid patients.

Comment on this clone: Its target is not known.

Prior to thyroid surgery, none of the patients had received any treatment. As originally analysed: The authors used CDR3 differences across clinicopathological groups to build a distant-metastasis classifier for papillary thyroid cancer. TCRdb redid the clone calls on the PCR reads using MiXCR. The V and J calls were determined by TCRdb, not by the authors. The repertoire holds roughly 20,000 clones, with 30% to 40% as singletons. Regarding the study as a whole: Relative to benign nodules, malignant thyroid tumors were reportedly characterized by significantly elevated TCR beta diversity in blood and tumor.

Material for sequencing was tumor tissue. The receptor was derived from a female donor with papillary thyroid cancer or a benign thyroid nodule (not recorded which). Some clones in this sample may be carry-over from other donors' samples.

CDR3 in amino acids: CAISYSGGSTDTQYF. The CDR3 DNA reads as TGTGCCATCAGTTACAGCGGGGGGTCAACAGATACGCAGTATTTT. The genes are TRBV10-3 and TRBJ2-3; 9 bases are shared with TRBD2. This CDR3 has 15 amino acids. CDR1 ENHRY and CDR2 SYGVKD come from the germline V gene. Trimming took 5 bases from V and 3 from J; bases not matched to a gene: 6.